This TCR beta chain was sequenced during a study of blood T cell repertoires in COVID-19. About the study: The United States, Italy and Spain supplied acute and convalescent COVID-19 samples.

The CDR3 extends over 14 amino acids. V dropped 1 base and J dropped 6; count of bases not matched to a gene: 2. In germline, CDR1 is MNHEY, CDR2 SMNVEV (reference sequence). Sequencing was performed with immunoSEQ multiplex PCR; in TCRdb, only in-frame clones are kept and a portion is missing. The sample has under 200,000 clones; about 87% are singletons. Sequenced sample: peripheral blood. This chain connects TRBV27 to TRBJ2-2; TRBD1 matches at 7 bases. This clonotype was obtained from a man aged 18 to 29 with active or convalescent COVID-19. CDR3 in DNA: TGTGCCAGCAGTTTATACAGGGGAGCCGGGGAGCTGTTTTTT. Translating gives CASSLYRGAGELFF.